Listed below are T cell receptor beta chains from one sample, sequenced in a study of T cells after yellow fever vaccination. In TCRdb, the 5' RACE reads were re-called with MiXCR into one record per CDR3 protein. This repertoire shows 250,000 or so distinct CDR3 sequences, about 3.9% found once; its top ten account for around 19%. The source was PBMCs, collected 15 days after the yellow fever booster vaccination. The source of these receptors is a young man who received the YFV17D yellow fever vaccine. The conserved cysteine and the conserved F or W are not part of the CDR3 here. A row's size may be missing; if present it is once, few, many or a size class.

j_call clone_size v_call cdr3_aa
TRBJ2-5 many TRBV12-3/TRBV12-4 ASSFWGQGETQY
TRBJ1-1 NA TRBV19 ASSPGGGGPEAF
TRBJ1-4 many TRBV4-2 ASSPTGRPKATNEKLF
TRBJ2-7 many TRBV5-1 ASSLRSGQGYYEQY
TRBJ2-1 many TRBV10-3 AAIDAGALYNEQF
TRBJ2-2 many TRBV7-3 ASSHREEATGELF
TRBJ1-5 NA TRBV7-8 ASSTPDEPQH
TRBJ2-2 many TRBV6-1 ASSPRIGTGELF
TRBJ2-3 NA TRBV29-1 SVEDLRRGGDTDTQY
TRBJ1-5 many TRBV4-1 ASSLHGRLYSNQPQH
TRBJ2-2 many TRBV7-2 ASRLLAGDTGELF
TRBJ2-7 many TRBV27 ASSLYPGGPGGPYYEQY
TRBJ2-5 many TRBV15 ATSRDLGTGETQY
TRBJ2-7 many TRBV20-1 SAREGALSDEQY
TRBJ1-5 many TRBV19 ASSTSLNQPQH
TRBJ1-2 many TRBV5-1 ASSYSGQGDYT
TRBJ2-1 many TRBV6-1 ASSPGVAVPEQF
TRBJ1-4 many TRBV7-2 ASSFPHYEKLF
TRBJ2-3 many TRBV6-2/TRBV6-3 ASSQEGRTQY
TRBJ1-3 many TRBV7-9 ASSFANTGGGNTIY
TRBJ1-5 many TRBV12-3/TRBV12-4 ASSYRSHGGQPQH
TRBJ2-2 many TRBV5-6 ASSFLWGNTGELF
TRBJ2-3 many TRBV7-9 ASDPPVGVTDTQY
TRBJ1-4 many TRBV15 ATRRTATNEKLF
TRBJ2-2 many TRBV5-1 ASSLGFQGSNTGELF
TRBJ2-3 many TRBV20-1 SAYQLGGDDTQY
TRBJ1-1 many TRBV12-3/TRBV12-4 ASRPGPLNTEAF
TRBJ1-2 many TRBV18 ASSPWTSDGYT
TRBJ1-2 many TRBV12-3/TRBV12-4 ASSSTWNGYT
TRBJ2-6 many TRBV6-5 ASSIGQGAGANVLT
TRBJ2-3 many TRBV15 ATSTRRGDTDTQY
TRBJ1-2 many TRBV3-1 ASSQVTGSYNYGYT
TRBJ2-3 many TRBV21-1 ASSKARARFTDTQY
TRBJ1-5 NA TRBV20-1 SARVGPGLRDQPQH
TRBJ2-1 many TRBV6-1 ASRMDRMPGNEQF
TRBJ2-3 many TRBV12-3/TRBV12-4 ASSLWGADTQY
TRBJ2-1 many TRBV7-2 ASSLDGGAYNEQF
TRBJ2-3 many TRBV7-2 ASSLERTSSSTDTQY
TRBJ2-1 many TRBV2 ASSKGLDEQF
TRBJ1-1 NA TRBV4-3 ASSKPAGASEAF
TRBJ1-5 many TRBV3-1 ASSQDVNQPQH
TRBJ1-2 few TRBV30 ASKKRTAFIYGYT
TRBJ2-7 many TRBV7-2 ASSLEGGQTYEQY